The next 19 T cell receptor beta chains were all read from a single sample in a study of cytomegalovirus exposure and HLA in healthy donors. In the PCR, 60 Vbeta and 13 Jbeta primers were used. Measured with immunoSEQ multiplex PCR; TCRdb has only the in-frame clones, and not every one. The sample includes about 160,000 clones, 65% to 80% of them seen just once. Source material: PBMCs. These TCRs come from a woman in her thirties or forties in good health and CMV-seropositive.

This clone was picked up one time. J is TRBJ2-7 and V is TRBV27; D is ambiguous. In germline, CDR1 is MNHEY, CDR2 SMNVEV (reference sequence). The CDR3 is 13 residues long. V lost 5 bases and J 7 bases, leaving 15 bases between the germline ends. This CDR3 is CASSPYYTLEQYF. CDR3 coding DNA: TGTGCCAGCAGTCCCTACTACACTCTGGAGCAGTACTTC.

For this clone: One end of the junction does not line up with germline, which may come from a read error. The V call is TRBV28, the J call TRBJ2-6, with TRBD2 as a possible D gene (6 bases). Germline loops: CDR1 MDHEN, CDR2 SYDVKM. This CDR3 spans 12 amino acids. CDR3 region: CACGKGANGLTF. CDR3 nucleotide sequence: TGTGCTTGCGGGAAAGGGGCCAACGGCCTGACTTTC.

Of note for this clone: The junction departs from germline at one end; a sequencing error may be responsible. The rearrangement uses TRBV7-9 and TRBJ1-3, with D maybe TRBD1 (5 bases). The CDR3 has 17 amino acids. The germline V gene has CDR1 SEHNR and CDR2 FQNEAQ (reference sequence). CDR3 coding DNA: TGTTCCAGCAGCTCGTACGGGGGTCCCAAGTCTGGAAACACCATATATTTT. It encodes CSSSSYGGPKSGNTIYF. Variable domain in full (rest from reference TRBV7-9 and TRBJ1-3): DTGVSQNPRHKITKRGQNVTFRCDPISEHNRLYWYRQTLGQGPEFLTYFQNEAQLEKSRLLSDRFSAERPKGSFSTLEIQRTEQGDSAMYLCSSSSYGGPKSGNTIYFGEGSWLTVV.

The chain employs TRBV28 and TRBJ1-2; 10 nucleotides align to TRBD1. Germline assignment: CDR1 MDHEN and CDR2 SYDVKM. Trimming cost V 3 bases and J 6 bases; bases outside gene matches: 4. The CDR3 consists of 14 residues. The chain's CDR3 is CASSFGTGDHGYTF. The CDR3 nucleotides read TGTGCCAGCAGTTTCGGGACAGGGGACCATGGCTACACCTTC.

The rearrangement joins TRBV10-2 to TRBJ1-4, with 7 bases identical to TRBD1. The CDR3 covers 14 residues. Germline V lookup: CDR1 WSHSY, CDR2 SAAADI. V lost 8 bases, J lost 4 bases, and 7 bases stayed unmatched. Here the CDR3 reads CASRPGTVNEKLFF. The CDR3 nucleotides read TGCGCCAGCCGTCCCGGGACAGTTAATGAAAAACTGTTTTTT.

The chain combines TRBV14 with TRBJ1-1, with 7 bases identical to TRBD1. Losses at the gene ends were 3 bases for V and 6 bases for J; bases not matched to a gene: 7. The CDR3 covers 14 residues. Germline V lookup: CDR1 SGHDN, CDR2 FVKESK. CDR3 loop: CASSHRADRAEAFF. The DNA of the CDR3 is TGTGCCAGCAGCCACAGGGCCGACAGGGCTGAAGCTTTCTTT.

The genes are TRBV6-1 and TRBJ1-2, with TRBD1 matching 7 bases. Germline V gene data show CDR1 as MNHNS and CDR2 as SASEGT. The CDR3 is made up of 15 amino acids. V lost 2 bases to trimming and J lost 8 bases; unmatched junction nucleotides: 11. The CDR3 loop reads CASSERTGTTYGYTF. CDR3 nucleotides: TGTGCCAGCAGTGAAAGGACAGGTACGACCTACGGCTACACCTTC.

V gene TRBV11-2 combines with J gene TRBJ2-4, with D hard to call. Trimming left V 5 bases short and J 7 bases short, with 12 bases between. The germline CDR1 and CDR2 sequences are SGHAT and FQNNGV. CDR3 length: 13 residues. CDR3 loop: CASSPGSGNIQYF. CDR3 bases: TGTGCCAGCAGCCCCGGGTCTGGGAACATTCAGTACTTC.

The rearrangement links TRBV6-1 to TRBJ1-6, with a weak D call TRBD1 (5 bases). V gave up 4 bases and J gave up 1 base, with 11 bases separating them. The CDR3 is made up of 16 amino acids. Germline-derived CDR1 and CDR2 are MNHNS and SASEGT. CDR3 region: CASSAVPGSYNSPLHF. The DNA of the CDR3 is TGTGCCAGCAGTGCGGTCCCAGGGTCCTATAATTCACCCCTCCACTTT.

The CDR3: CASSVISGQSTDTQYF. CDR3 in DNA: TGTGCCAGCAGTGTAATATCGGGACAGAGCACAGATACGCAGTATTTT. The chain carries TRBV25-1 and TRBJ2-3; 7 bases align to TRBD1. The V gene end was trimmed by 4 bases and the J gene end by 0 bases; junction bases not matched to a gene: 7. The CDR3 contains 16 residues. From germline, CDR1 is MGHDK and CDR2 SYGVNS.

V and J are TRBV2 and TRBJ2-3; 9 bases are shared with TRBD2. V shed 7 bases, J shed 3 bases, and the junction held 5 bases outside the gene matches. The CDR3 totals 14 residues. The germline gives CDR1 SNHLY, CDR2 FYNNEI. The DNA of the CDR3 is TGTGCCAGCACCCCGGGACTAGCAACAGATACGCAGTATTTT. This codes for CASTPGLATDTQYF.

This clone showed up just a few times. The chain uses TRBV5-1 and TRBJ2-1; a possible D gene is TRBD1 (5 bases). This CDR3 has 15 amino acids. Germline CDR1 SGHRS, CDR2 YFSETQ. V was trimmed by 7 bases and J by 3 bases, leaving 17 bases between them. CDR3 amino acids: CASAPGWAIYNEQFF. The CDR3 DNA sequence: TGCGCCAGCGCACCAGGGTGGGCAATCTACAATGAGCAGTTCTTC.

The genes are TRBV19 and TRBJ1-2; perhaps TRBD1 as D (6 bases). This CDR3 spans 14 amino acids. Germline CDR1 LNHDA, CDR2 SQIVND (reference sequence). V lost 1 base and J 8 bases, leaving 14 bases between the germline ends. The CDR3 sequence: CASSIGGQGIGYTF. The CDR3 DNA follows: TGTGCCAGTAGTATAGGGGGGCAGGGGATCGGCTACACCTTC.

This rearrangement joins TRBV7-2 to TRBJ2-7; 7 bases are shared with TRBD2. This CDR3 has 15 amino acids. The junction had 8 bases not matched to a gene; V was cut back by 5 bases and J by 1 base. The germline V gene has CDR1 SGHTA and CDR2 FQGNSA. The CDR3 loop reads CASSLGGRGSYEQYF. The CDR3 DNA follows: TGTGCCAGCAGCCTTGGGGGGAGGGGTTCCTACGAGCAGTACTTC.

A few counts support this clone. The J gene is TRBJ2-3, the V gene TRBV9, with D possibly TRBD2 on 7 matching bases. Germline V gene lookup returns CDR1 SGDLS and CDR2 YYNGEE. The V end lost 0 bases, the J end lost 2 bases, and 10 bases lay between the germline ends. CDR3 length equals 15 residues. The DNA for the CDR3 is TGTGCCAGCAGCGTAGGGGGGGGCACCACAGATACGCAGTATTTT. Protein: CASSVGGGTTDTQYF. Full variable domain (rest looked up from reference TRBV9 and TRBJ2-3): DSGVTQTPKHLITATGQRVTLRCSPRSGDLSVYWYQQSLDQGLQFLIQYYNGEERAKGNILERFSAQQFPDLHSELNLSSLELGDSALYFCASSVGGGTTDTQYFGPGTRLTVL.

V is TRBV29-1 and J is TRBJ1-3; D is ambiguous. The ends were cut back, 6 bases at V and 1 base at J, with 10 bases in the middle. This CDR3 is 13 amino acids long. The V gene's germline CDR1 is SQVTM and CDR2 ANQGSEA. The CDR3 reads CSVAGLSGNTIYF. CDR3 in DNA: TGCAGCGTCGCAGGTCTTTCTGGAAACACCATATATTTT.

This chain joins TRBV13 and TRBJ2-3, with TRBD1 matching 7 bases. Germline V CDR1 and CDR2: PRHDT, FYEKMQ (reference sequence). This CDR3 contains 17 residues. V gave up 2 bases and J gave up 1 base; unmatched junction bases: 9. The CDR3 loop is CASSLRKQGFGTDTQYF. The CDR3 DNA reads TGTGCCAGCAGCTTAAGAAAACAGGGGTTCGGCACAGATACGCAGTATTTT.

CDR3 residues: CASSVTGTYEQYF. The CDR3, as DNA: TGTGCCAGCAGCGTAACCGGGACCTACGAGCAGTACTTC. The chain links TRBV9 to TRBJ2-7; possible D gene TRBD2, 5 bases. V lost 1 base and J 2 bases, leaving 7 bases between the germline ends. Per germline, CDR1 SGDLS and CDR2 YYNGEE. The CDR3 runs 13 residues. The whole variable domain, filled in from reference TRBV9 and TRBJ2-7, reads DSGVTQTPKHLITATGQRVTLRCSPRSGDLSVYWYQQSLDQGLQFLIQYYNGEERAKGNILERFSAQQFPDLHSELNLSSLELGDSALYFCASSVTGTYEQYFGPGTRLTVT.

The chain employs TRBV6-1 and TRBJ2-3; 9 nucleotides align to TRBD2. Germline-derived CDR1 and CDR2 are MNHNS and SASEGT. The CDR3 consists of 21 residues. Trimming removed 2 bases from V and 9 bases from J; junction bases left unmatched: 27. In DNA form, the CDR3 reads TGTGCCAGCAGTGAACCCCGAGGGAGCGGGGGGCCCCGCGGAGGGATTGGCACGCAGTATTTT. This codes for CASSEPRGSGGPRGGIGTQYF.